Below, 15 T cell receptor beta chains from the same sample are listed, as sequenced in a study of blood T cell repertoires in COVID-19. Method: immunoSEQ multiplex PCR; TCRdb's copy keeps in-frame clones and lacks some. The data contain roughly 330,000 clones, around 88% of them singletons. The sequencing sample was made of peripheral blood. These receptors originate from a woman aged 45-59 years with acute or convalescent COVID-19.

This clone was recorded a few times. CDR3 bases: TGTGCCAGCAGCCAATCGGGACACGGGGATACGCAGTATTTT. Its translation: CASSQSGHGDTQYF. The chain couples TRBV14 to TRBJ2-3; a weak D match, TRBD1 (6 bases). Germline CDR1 reads SGHDN; CDR2 reads FVKESK. Trimming left V 2 bases short and J 6 bases short, with 12 bases between. This CDR3 contains 14 residues.

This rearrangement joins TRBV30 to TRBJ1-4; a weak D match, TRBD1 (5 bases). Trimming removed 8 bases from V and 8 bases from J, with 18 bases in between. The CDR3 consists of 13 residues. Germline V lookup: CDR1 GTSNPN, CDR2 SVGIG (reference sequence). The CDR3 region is CAVGGGPREKLFF. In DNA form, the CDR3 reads TGTGCCGTTGGGGGGGGTCCGCGGGAAAAACTGTTTTTT.

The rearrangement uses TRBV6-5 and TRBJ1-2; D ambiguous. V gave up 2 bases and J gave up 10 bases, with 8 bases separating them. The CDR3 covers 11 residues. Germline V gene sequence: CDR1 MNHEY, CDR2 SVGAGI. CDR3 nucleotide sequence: TGTGCCAGCAGTTACCGGGAAGTCTACACCTTC. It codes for CASSYREVYTF.

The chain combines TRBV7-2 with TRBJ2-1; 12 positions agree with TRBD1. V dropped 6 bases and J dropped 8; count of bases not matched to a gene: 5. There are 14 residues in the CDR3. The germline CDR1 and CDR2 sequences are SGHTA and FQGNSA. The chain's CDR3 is CASRSGTGGDEQFF. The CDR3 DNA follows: TGTGCCAGCAGATCAGGGACAGGGGGCGATGAGCAGTTCTTC.

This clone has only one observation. The CDR3 reads CASSLDRDGELFF. In DNA form, the CDR3 reads TGTGCCAGCAGCCTAGATAGAGACGGGGAGCTGTTTTTT. The chain carries TRBV7-9 and TRBJ2-2; D is unresolved. Trimming shortened V by 5 bases and J by 7 bases, and 11 bases separated the two germline ends. This CDR3 is 13 amino acids long. Looked up from germline, CDR1 is SEHNR and CDR2 is FQNEAQ (reference sequence).

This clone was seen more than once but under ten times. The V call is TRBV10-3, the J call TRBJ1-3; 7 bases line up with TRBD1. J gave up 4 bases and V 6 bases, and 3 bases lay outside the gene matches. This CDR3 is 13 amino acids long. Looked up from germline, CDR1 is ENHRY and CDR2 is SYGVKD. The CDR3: CAIRQGWGNTIYF. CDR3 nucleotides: TGTGCCATCAGACAGGGGTGGGGAAACACCATATATTTT.

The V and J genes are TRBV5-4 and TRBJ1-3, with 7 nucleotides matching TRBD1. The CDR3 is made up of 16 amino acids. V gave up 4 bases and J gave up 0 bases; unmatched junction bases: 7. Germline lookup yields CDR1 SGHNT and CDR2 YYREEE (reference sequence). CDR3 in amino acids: CASSRDSVGSGNTIYF. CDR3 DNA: TGTGCCAGCAGCCGGGACAGTGTAGGCTCTGGAAACACCATATATTTT. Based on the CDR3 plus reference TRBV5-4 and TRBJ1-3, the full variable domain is ETGVTQSPTHLIKTRGQQVTLRCSSQSGHNTVSWYQQALGQGPQFIFQYYREEENGRGNFPPRFSGLQFPNYSSELNVNALELDDSALYLCASSRDSVGSGNTIYFGEGSWLTVV.

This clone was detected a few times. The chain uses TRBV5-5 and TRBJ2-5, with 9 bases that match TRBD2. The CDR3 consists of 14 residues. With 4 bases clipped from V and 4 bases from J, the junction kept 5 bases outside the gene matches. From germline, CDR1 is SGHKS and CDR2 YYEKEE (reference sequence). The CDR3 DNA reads TGTGCCAGCAGCACGGGACTAGCCAGAGAGACCCAGTACTTC. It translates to CASSTGLARETQYF.

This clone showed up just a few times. The DNA for the CDR3 is TGCGCCAGCAGCCCGCTGGGCGGAGGGGGCGCTGAGCAGCCCCAGCATTTT. It translates to CASSPLGGGGAEQPQHF. The rearrangement uses TRBV5-1 and TRBJ1-5; 7 bases are a match to TRBD1. V lost 4 bases to trimming and J lost 7 bases; unmatched junction nucleotides: 17. This CDR3 has 17 amino acids. In germline, CDR1 is SGHRS, CDR2 YFSETQ.

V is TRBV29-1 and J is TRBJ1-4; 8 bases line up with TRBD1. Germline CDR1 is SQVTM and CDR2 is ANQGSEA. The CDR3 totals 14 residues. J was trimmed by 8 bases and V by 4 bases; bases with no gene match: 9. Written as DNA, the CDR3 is TGCAGCGTTGGCCCCTCAGGGGGCGAGGAAAAACTGTTTTTT. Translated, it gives CSVGPSGGEEKLFF. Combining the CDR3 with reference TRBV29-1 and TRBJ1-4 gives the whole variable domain SAVISQKPSRDICQRGTSLTIQCQVDSQVTMMFWYRQQPGQSLTLIATANQGSEATYESGFVIDKFPISRPNLTFSTLTVSNMSPEDSSIYLCSVGPSGGEEKLFFGSGTQLSVL.

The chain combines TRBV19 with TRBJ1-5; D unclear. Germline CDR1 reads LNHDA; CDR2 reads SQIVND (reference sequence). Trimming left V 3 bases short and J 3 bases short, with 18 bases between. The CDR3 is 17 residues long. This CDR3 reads CASSIGNSYIVNQPQHF. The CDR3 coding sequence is TGTGCCAGTAGTATCGGGAACAGTTACATAGTCAATCAGCCCCAGCATTTT. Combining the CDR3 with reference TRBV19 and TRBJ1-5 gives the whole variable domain DGGITQSPKYLFRKEGQNVTLSCEQNLNHDAMYWYRQDPGQGLRLIYYSQIVNDFQKGDIAEGYSVSREKKESFPLTVTSAQKNPTAFYLCASSIGNSYIVNQPQHFGDGTRLSIL.

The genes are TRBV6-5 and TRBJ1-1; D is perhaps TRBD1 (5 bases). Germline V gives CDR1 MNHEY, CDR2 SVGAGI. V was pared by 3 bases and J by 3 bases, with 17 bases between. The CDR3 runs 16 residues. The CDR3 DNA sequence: TGTGCCAGCAGTTATCAAGCACTCGGGACTTACACTGAAGCTTTCTTT. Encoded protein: CASSYQALGTYTEAFF.

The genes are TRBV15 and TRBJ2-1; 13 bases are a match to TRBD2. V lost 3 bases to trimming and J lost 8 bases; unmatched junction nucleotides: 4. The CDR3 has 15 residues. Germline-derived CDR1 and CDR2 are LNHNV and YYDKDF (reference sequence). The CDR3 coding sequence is TGTGCCACCAGCAGGGGACTAGCGGGATATGATGAGCAGTTCTTC. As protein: CATSRGLAGYDEQFF.

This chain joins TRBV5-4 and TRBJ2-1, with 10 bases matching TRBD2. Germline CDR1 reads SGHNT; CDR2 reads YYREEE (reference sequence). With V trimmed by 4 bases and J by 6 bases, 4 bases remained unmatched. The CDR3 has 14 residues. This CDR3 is CASSQREGFNEQFF. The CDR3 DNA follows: TGTGCCAGCAGCCAGCGGGAGGGTTTCAATGAGCAGTTCTTC.

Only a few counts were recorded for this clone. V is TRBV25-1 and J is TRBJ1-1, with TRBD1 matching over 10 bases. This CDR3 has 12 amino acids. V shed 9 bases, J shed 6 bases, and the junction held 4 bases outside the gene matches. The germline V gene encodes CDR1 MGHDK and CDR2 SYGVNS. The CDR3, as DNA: TGTGCCAGTGGGGACAGGGGCCCTGAAGCTTTCTTT. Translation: CASGDRGPEAFF.